This TCR beta chain originates from a study of metastatic and nonmetastatic thyroid tumors. Study-level findings and limits: For both blood and tumor, malignant thyroid tumors reportedly showed significantly higher TCR beta diversity than benign nodules did.

Thyroid surgery had not been preceded by any treatment in any patient. This clone was recorded a few times. Its antigen is not identified. Using MiXCR, TCRdb re-called clones from the PCR reads. The repertoire has 60,000 to 75,000 clones, about 4% of them found once; the top ten carry about a fifth. The TCR originated in a female donor with papillary thyroid cancer or a benign thyroid nodule (not recorded which). Some clones in this sample may be carry-over from other donors' samples. Specimen: blood.

CDR3 coding DNA: TGTGCCACCAGCACTAGGCAGTTAAACACCGGGGAGCTGTTTTTT. Translating gives CATSTRQLNTGELFF. This chain uses TRBV15 with TRBJ2-2; unclear D gene. The CDR3 sequence is 15 residues long. Trimming cost V 4 bases and J 2 bases, with 11 bases left between them. Germline CDR1 LNHNV, CDR2 YYDKDF (reference sequence).